What follows is one T cell receptor (beta chain) and its context. Described time point: patch test 3, about 24 weeks after DPC sensitization. As for treatment: therapeutic diphenylcyclopropenone sensitization with weekly scalp DPC. Germline values: CDR1 MDHEN, CDR2 SYDVKM. The CDR3 is made up of 13 amino acids. Trimming stripped 3 bases from V and 2 bases from J, with 8 bases between. TCRdb fed the RACE reads into MiXCR, producing one record per CDR3 protein. This sample yields under 75,000 distinct CDR3 sequences, of which 8.5% to 14% are seen a single time; 1.4% belongs to the top ten. This specimen belongs to a study of human T cells and chemical hapten exposure.

The genes are TRBV28 and TRBJ2-7, with D unclear. The sample here was whole blood, taken in connection with sensitization to the hapten diphenylcyclopropenone (DPC). The sequence was collected from a woman aged 45-65 years with alopecia areata. Some clones in this sample may be carry-over from other donors' samples. Here the CDR3 reads CASSFGPTYEQYF. CDR3 nucleotides: TGTGCCAGCAGTTTCGGGCCAACCTACGAGCAGTACTTC.